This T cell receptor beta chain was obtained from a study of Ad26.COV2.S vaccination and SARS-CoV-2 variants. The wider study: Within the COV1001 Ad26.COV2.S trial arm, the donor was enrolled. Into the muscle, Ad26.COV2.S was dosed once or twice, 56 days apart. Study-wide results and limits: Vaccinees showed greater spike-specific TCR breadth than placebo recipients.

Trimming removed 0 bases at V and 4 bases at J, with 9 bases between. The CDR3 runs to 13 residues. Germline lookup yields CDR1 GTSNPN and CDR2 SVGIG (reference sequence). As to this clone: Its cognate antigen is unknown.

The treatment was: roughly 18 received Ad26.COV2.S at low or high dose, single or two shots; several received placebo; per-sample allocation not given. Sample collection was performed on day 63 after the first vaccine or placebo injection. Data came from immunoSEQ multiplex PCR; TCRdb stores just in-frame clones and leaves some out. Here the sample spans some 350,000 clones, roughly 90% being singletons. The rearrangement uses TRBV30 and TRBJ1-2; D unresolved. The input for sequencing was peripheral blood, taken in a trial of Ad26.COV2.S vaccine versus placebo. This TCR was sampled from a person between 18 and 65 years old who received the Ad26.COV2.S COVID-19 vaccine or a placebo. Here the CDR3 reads CAWSVGSGYGYTF. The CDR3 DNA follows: TGTGCCTGGAGTGTGGGATCCGGCTATGGCTACACCTTC.